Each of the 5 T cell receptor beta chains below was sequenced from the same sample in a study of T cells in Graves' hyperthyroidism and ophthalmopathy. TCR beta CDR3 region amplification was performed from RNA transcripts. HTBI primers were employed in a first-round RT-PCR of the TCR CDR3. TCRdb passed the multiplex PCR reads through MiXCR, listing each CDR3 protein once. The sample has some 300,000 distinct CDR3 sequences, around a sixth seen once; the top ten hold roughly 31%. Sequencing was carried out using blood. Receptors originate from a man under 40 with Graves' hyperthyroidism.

Here the CDR3 reads CASRGDFNTGELFF. CDR3 bases: TGTGCCAGCAGAGGGGACTTTAACACCGGGGAGCTGTTTTTT. The chain uses TRBV6-1 and TRBJ2-2; D might be TRBD2 (6 bases). The CDR3 has 14 residues. Trimming cost V 6 bases and J 2 bases, with 10 bases left between them. Germline CDR1 reads MNHNS; CDR2 reads SASEGT.

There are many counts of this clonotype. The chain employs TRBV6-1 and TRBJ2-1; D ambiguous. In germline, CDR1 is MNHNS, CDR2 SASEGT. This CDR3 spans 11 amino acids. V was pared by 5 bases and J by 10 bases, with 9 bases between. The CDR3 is CASSRLGEQFF. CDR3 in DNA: TGTGCCAGCAGTCGCCTCGGGGAGCAGTTCTTC.

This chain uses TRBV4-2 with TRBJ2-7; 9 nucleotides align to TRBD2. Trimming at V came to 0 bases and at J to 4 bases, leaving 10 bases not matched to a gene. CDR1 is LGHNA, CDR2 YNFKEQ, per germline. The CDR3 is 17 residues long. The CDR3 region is CASSQEGSGSTVYEQYF. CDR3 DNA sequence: TGTGCCAGCAGCCAAGAAGGTAGCGGGAGTACAGTGTACGAGCAGTACTTC.

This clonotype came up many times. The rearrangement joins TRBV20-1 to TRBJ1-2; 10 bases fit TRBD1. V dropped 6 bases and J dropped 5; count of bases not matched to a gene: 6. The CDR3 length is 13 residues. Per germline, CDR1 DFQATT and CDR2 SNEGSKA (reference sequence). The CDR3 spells CSATGGVMYGYTF. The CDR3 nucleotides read TGCAGTGCGACAGGGGGCGTTATGTATGGCTACACCTTC.

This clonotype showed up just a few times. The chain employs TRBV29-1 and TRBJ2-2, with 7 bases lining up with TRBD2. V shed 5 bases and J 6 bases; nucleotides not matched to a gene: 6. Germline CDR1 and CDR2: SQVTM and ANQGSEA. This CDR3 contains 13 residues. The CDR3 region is CSVSTSLAGELFF. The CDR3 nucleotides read TGCAGCGTTTCGACTAGCTTGGCCGGGGAGCTGTTTTTT.